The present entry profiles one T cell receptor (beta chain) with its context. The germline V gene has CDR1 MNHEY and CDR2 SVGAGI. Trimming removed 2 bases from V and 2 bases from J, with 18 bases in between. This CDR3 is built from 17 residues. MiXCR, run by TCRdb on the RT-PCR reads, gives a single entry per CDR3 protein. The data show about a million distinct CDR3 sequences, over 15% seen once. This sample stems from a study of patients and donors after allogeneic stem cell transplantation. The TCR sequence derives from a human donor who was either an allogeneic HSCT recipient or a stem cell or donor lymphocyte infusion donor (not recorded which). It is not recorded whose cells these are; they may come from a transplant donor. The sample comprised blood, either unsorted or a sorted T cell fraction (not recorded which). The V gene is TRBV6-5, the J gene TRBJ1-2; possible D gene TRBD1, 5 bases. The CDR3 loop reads CASSYDDPGGRNYGYTF. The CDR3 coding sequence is TGTGCCAGCAGTTACGACGATCCCGGGGGGAGGAACTATGGCTACACCTTC.